This T cell receptor (beta chain) stems from a study of early T cells in non-severe SARS-CoV-2 infection. General study findings and limits: Anti-spike CD8 responses were favored by VDJdb matching, which missed private and CD4 specificities.

This clonotype was found many times. Its specificity is not known. From germline, CDR1 is SGDLS and CDR2 YYNGEE. This CDR3 comprises 15 residues. V was clipped by 0 bases and J by 7 bases; unmatched bases: 7. TCRdb re-analysed the 5' RACE reads in MiXCR, keeping a single row per CDR3 protein. The top ten clones hold roughly 8.7% of a sample with tens of thousands of distinct CDR3 sequences, around 14% of them seen once. Material: whole blood. This chain joins TRBV9 and TRBJ2-1; the match to TRBD2 covers 7 bases. The clonotype was recovered from an adult who was a healthcare worker with PCR-confirmed SARS-CoV-2 infection or an uninfected control (not recorded which). CDR3 sequence reads: CASSVAMGGINEQFF. The CDR3 coding sequence is TGTGCCAGCAGCGTAGCTATGGGGGGGATAAATGAGCAGTTCTTC.